These 2 T cell receptor beta chains came from one sample sequenced in a study of blood T cells in healthy people across ages. The second PCR ran roughly 6 to 12 cycles with a sample-barcoded 5' primer and J-beta primers. TCRdb processed the 5' RACE reads anew with MiXCR; each CDR3 protein has one entry. The table includes some 1,800,000 distinct CDR3 sequences, about two fifths detected once. Sequences were obtained from blood. Receptors were obtained from a human donor in good health.

The chain joins TRBV7-2 to TRBJ2-1; 8 positions agree with TRBD2. V dropped 4 bases and J dropped 2; count of bases not matched to a gene: 10. The CDR3 spans 17 residues. From germline, CDR1 is SGHTA and CDR2 FQGNSA. DNA for the CDR3: TGTGCCAGCAGCTATAGCCCCCTAGCGGGTGCCTACAATGAGCAGTTCTTC. Its protein is CASSYSPLAGAYNEQFF.

V is TRBV9 and J is TRBJ2-1, with a weak D call TRBD2 (5 bases). V lost 5 bases, J lost 10 bases, and 25 bases lay in between. CDR3 length equals 16 residues. Germline CDR1 and CDR2: SGDLS and YYNGEE. CDR3 amino acids: CASSAVVGATAAEQFF. CDR3 bases: TGTGCCAGCAGTGCCGTAGTGGGAGCTACCGCCGCGGAGCAGTTCTTC.